This TCR beta chain was sequenced during a study of early T cells in non-severe SARS-CoV-2 infection. Study information: With bulk RNA from unsorted whole blood as input, sequencing yielded unpaired chains.

Individual cDNA molecules received unique molecular identifiers during library preparation. TCRdb re-analysed the 5' RACE reads in MiXCR, keeping a single row per CDR3 protein. The table has 75,000 to 80,000 distinct CDR3 sequences, around 11% seen once; the top ten hold around 12%. General study points: Matching results from VDJdb favored anti-spike CD8 responses, leaving private and CD4 specificities undetected.

This clonotype has a handful of counts. The antigen is unknown. The germline gives CDR1 KGHSH, CDR2 LQKENI. This CDR3 spans 16 amino acids. V gave up 1 base and J gave up 0 bases; unmatched junction bases: 5. The sequencing here drew on whole blood, taken at baseline. V and J are TRBV18 and TRBJ1-1; 7 positions agree with TRBD1. This receptor was obtained from an adult who was a healthcare worker with PCR-confirmed SARS-CoV-2 infection or an uninfected control (not recorded which). CDR3 DNA: TGTGCCAGCTCACCACAGGGGGCCCCGTTGAACACTGAAGCTTTCTTT. Translated, it gives CASSPQGAPLNTEAFF.